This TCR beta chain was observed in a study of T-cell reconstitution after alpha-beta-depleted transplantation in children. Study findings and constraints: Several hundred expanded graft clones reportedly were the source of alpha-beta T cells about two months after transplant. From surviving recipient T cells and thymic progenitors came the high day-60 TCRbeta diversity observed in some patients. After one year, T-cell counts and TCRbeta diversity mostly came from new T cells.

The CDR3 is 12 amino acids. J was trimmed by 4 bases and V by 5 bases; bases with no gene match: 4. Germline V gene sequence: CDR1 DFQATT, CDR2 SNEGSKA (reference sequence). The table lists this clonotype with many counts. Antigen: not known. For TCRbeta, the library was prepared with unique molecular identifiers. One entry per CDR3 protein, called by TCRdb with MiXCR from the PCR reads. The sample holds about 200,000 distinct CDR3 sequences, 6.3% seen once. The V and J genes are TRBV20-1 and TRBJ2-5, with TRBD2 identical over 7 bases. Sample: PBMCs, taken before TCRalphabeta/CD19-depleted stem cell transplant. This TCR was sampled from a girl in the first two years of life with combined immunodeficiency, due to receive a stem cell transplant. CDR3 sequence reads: CSAPTGGETQYF. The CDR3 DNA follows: TGCAGTGCTCCTACGGGGGGAGAGACCCAGTACTTC.